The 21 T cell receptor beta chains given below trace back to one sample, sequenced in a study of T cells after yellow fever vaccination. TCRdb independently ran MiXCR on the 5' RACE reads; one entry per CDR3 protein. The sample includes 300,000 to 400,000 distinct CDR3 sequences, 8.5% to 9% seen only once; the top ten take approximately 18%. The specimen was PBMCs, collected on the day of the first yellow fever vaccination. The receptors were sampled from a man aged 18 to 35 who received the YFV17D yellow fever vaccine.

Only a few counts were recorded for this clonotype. The DNA of the CDR3 is TGTGCCAGCAGTAACACGGCTGAAGCTTTCTTT. Protein: CASSNTAEAFF. This chain links TRBV6-2 or TRBV6-3 with TRBJ1-1, with no clear D. The germline V gene has CDR1 MNHEY and CDR2 SVGEGT. The length of the CDR3 is 11 residues. The V and J ends lost 5 bases and 6 bases respectively, with 7 bases between them.

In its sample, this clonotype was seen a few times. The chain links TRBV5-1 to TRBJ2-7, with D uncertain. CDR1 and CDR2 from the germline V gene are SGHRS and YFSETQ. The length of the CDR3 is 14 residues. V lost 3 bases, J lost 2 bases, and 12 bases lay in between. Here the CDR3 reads CASSSGLHAYEQYF. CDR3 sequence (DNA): TGCGCCAGCAGCTCGGGCCTCCATGCCTACGAGCAGTACTTC.

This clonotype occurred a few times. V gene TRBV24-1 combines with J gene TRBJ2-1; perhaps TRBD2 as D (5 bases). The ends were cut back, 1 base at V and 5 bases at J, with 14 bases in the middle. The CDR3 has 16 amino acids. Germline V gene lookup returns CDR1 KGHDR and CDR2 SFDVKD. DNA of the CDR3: TGTGCCACCAGTGATTTTCGAGGGAAGGGCCACAATGAGCAGTTCTTC. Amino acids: CATSDFRGKGHNEQFF.

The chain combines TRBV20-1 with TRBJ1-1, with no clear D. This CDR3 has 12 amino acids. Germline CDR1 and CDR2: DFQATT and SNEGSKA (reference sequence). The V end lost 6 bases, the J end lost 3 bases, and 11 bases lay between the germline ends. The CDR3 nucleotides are TGCAGTGCGACGCCTGGGGACACTGAAGCTTTCTTT. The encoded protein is CSATPGDTEAFF.

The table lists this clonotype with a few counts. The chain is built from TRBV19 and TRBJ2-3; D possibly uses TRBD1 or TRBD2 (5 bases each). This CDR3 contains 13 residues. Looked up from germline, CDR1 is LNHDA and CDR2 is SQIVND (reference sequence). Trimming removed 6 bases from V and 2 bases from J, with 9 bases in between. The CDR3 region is CASRGPSTDTQYF. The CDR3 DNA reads TGTGCCAGTAGGGGACCGTCCACAGATACGCAGTATTTT.

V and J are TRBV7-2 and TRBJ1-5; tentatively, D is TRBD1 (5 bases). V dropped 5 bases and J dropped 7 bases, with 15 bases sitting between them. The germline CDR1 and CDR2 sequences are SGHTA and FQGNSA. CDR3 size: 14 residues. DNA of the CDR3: TGTGCCAGCAGCCTACAGGTTTCGGGGCAGCCCCAGCATTTT. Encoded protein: CASSLQVSGQPQHF.

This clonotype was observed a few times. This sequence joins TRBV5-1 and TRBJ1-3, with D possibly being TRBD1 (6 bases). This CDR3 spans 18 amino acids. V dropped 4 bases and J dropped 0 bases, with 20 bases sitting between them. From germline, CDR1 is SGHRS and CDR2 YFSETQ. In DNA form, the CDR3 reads TGCGCCAGCAGCCCCGGGGGGGGGCCTCTTACCTCTGGAAACACCATATATTTT. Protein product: CASSPGGGPLTSGNTIYF. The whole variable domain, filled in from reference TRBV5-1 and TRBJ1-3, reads KAGVTQTPRYLIKTRGQQVTLSCSPISGHRSVSWYQQTPGQGLQFLFEYFSETQRNKGNFPGRFSGRQFSNSRSEMNVSTLELGDSALYLCASSPGGGPLTSGNTIYFGEGSWLTVV.

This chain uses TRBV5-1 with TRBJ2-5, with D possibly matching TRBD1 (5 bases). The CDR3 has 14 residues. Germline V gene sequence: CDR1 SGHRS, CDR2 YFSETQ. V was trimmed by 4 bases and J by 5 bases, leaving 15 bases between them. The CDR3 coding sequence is TGCGCCAGCAGCGACATCCAGGGTGCGGAGACCCAGTACTTC. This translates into CASSDIQGAETQYF.

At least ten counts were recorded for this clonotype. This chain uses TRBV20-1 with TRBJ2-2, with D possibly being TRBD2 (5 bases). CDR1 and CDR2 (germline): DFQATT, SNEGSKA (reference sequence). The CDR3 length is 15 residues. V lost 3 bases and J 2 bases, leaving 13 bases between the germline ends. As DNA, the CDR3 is TGCAGTGCTAGTCATCAACCGGGAAACACCGGGGAGCTGTTTTTT. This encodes CSASHQPGNTGELFF.

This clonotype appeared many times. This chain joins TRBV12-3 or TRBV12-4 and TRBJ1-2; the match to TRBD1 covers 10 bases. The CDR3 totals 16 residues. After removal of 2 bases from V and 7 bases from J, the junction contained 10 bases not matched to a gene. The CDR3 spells CASSLSVVGQGFGYTF. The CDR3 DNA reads TGTGCCAGCAGTTTATCTGTCGTGGGACAGGGGTTTGGCTACACCTTC.

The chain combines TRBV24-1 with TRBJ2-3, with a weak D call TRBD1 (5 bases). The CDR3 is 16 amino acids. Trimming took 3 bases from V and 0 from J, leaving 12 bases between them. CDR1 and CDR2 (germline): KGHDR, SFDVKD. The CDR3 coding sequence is TGTGCCACCAGTGATCGTGGGGCTTCTAGCACAGATACGCAGTATTTT. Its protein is CATSDRGASSTDTQYF.

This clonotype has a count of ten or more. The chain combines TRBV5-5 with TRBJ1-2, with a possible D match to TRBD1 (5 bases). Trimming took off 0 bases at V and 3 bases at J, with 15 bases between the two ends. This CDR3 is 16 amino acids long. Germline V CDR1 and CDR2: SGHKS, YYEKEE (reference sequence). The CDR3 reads CASSLVNQGSDYGYTF. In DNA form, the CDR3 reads TGTGCCAGCAGCTTGGTCAATCAGGGTTCGGACTATGGCTACACCTTC. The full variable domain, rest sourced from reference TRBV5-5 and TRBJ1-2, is DAGVTQSPTHLIKTRGQQVTLRCSPISGHKSVSWYQQVLGQGPQFIFQYYEKEERGRGNFPDRFSARQFPNYSSELNVNALLLGDSALYLCASSLVNQGSDYGYTFGSGTRLTVV.

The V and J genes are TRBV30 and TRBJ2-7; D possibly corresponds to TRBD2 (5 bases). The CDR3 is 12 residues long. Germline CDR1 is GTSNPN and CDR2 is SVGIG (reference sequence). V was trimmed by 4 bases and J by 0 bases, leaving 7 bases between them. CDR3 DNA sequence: TGTGCCTGGACGGGGAGCTCCTACGAGCAGTACTTC. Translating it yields CAWTGSSYEQYF.

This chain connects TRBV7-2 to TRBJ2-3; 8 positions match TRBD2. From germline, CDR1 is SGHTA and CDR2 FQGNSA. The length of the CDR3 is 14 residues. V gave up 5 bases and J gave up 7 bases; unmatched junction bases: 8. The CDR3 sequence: CASSPGGITNTQYF. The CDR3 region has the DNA TGTGCCAGCAGCCCGGGGGGGATCACCAATACGCAGTATTTT.

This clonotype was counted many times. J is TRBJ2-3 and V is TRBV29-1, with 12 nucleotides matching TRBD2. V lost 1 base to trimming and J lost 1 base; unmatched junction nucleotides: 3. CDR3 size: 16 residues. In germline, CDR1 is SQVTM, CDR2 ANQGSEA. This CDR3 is CSVEGTSGARTDTQYF. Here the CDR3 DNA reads TGCAGCGTTGAAGGGACTAGCGGGGCCCGCACAGATACGCAGTATTTT.

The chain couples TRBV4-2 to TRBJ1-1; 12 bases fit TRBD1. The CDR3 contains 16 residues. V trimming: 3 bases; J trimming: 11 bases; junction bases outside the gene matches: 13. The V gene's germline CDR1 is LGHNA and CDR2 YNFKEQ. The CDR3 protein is CASSHQTRGTGGDAFF. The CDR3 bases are TGTGCCAGCAGCCACCAAACCCGCGGGACAGGGGGCGACGCTTTCTTT.

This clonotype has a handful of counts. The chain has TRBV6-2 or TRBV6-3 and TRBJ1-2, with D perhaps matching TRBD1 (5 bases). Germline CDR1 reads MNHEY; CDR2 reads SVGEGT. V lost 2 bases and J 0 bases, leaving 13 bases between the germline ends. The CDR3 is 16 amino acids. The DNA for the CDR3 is TGTGCCAGCAGTTACGGGACGGTAACTTCTAACTATGGCTACACCTTC. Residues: CASSYGTVTSNYGYTF.

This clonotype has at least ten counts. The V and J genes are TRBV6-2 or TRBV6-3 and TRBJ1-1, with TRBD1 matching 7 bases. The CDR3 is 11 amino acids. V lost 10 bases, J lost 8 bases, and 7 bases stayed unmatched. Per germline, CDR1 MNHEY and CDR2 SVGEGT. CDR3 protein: CAIVQGTEAFF. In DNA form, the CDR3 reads TGTGCCATCGTACAGGGGACAGAAGCTTTCTTT.

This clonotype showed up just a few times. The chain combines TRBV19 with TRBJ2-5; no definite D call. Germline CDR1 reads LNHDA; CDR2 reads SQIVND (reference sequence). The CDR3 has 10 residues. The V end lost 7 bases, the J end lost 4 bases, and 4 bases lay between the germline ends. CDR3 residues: CASMGETQYF. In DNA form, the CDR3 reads TGTGCCAGTATGGGAGAGACCCAGTACTTC.

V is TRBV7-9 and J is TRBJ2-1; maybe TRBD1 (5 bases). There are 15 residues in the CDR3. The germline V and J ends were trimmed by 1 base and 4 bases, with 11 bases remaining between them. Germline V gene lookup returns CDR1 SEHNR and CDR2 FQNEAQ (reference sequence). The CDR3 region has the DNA TGTGCCAGCAGCTTAGTACAGGAGAATTACAATGAGCAGTTCTTC. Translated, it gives CASSLVQENYNEQFF.

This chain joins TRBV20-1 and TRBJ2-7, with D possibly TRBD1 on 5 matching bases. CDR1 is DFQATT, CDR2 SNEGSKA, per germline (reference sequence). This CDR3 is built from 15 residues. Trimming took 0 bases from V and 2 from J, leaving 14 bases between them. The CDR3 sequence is CSAREVGVATYEQYF. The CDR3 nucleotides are TGCAGTGCTAGAGAGGTAGGGGTCGCTACCTACGAGCAGTACTTC.